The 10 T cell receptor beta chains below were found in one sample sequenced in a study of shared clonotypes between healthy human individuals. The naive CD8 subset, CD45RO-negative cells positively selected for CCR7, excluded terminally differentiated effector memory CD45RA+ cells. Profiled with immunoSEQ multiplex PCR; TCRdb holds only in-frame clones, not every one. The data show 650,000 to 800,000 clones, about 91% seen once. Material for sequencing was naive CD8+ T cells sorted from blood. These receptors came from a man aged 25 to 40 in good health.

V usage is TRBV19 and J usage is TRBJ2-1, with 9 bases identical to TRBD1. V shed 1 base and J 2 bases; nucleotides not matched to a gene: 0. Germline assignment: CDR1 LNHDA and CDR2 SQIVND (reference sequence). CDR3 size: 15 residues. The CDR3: CASSIGDRAYNEQFF. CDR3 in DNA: TGTGCCAGTAGTATAGGGGACAGGGCCTACAATGAGCAGTTCTTC.

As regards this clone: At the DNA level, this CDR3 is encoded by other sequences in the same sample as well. DNA for the CDR3: TGTGCCAGCAGCCGGAGCGGGAGCTACGAGCAGTACTTC. Translated: CASSRSGSYEQYF. The chain combines TRBV27 with TRBJ2-7; 8 nucleotides match TRBD2. V shed 6 bases, J shed 3 bases, and the junction held 4 bases outside the gene matches. The CDR3 covers 13 residues. Germline V gene sequence: CDR1 MNHEY, CDR2 SMNVEV (reference sequence).

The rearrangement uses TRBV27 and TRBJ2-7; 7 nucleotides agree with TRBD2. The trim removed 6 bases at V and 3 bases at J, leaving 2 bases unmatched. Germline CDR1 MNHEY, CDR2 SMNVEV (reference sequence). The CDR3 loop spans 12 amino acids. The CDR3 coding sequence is TGTGCCAGCAGGCGGGGGATCTACGAGCAGTACTTC. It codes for CASRRGIYEQYF.

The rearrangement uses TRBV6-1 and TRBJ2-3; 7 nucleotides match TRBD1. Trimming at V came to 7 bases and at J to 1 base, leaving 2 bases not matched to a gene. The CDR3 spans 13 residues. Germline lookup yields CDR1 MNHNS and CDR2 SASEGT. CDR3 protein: CASKGQGTDTQYF. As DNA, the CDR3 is TGTGCCAGCAAAGGACAGGGCACAGATACGCAGTATTTT.

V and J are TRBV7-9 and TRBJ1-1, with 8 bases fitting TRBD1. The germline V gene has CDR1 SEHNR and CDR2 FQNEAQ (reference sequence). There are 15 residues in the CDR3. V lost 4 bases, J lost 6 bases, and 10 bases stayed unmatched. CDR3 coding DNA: TGTGCCAGCAGCTATTACCTGGACAGGGACGCTGAAGCTTTCTTT. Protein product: CASSYYLDRDAEAFF.

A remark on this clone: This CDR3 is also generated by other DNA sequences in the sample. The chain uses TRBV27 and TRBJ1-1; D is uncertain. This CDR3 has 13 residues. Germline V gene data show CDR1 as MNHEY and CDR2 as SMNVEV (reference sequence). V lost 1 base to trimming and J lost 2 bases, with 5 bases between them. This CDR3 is CASSLLENTEAFF. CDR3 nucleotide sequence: TGTGCCAGCAGTTTATTGGAAAACACTGAAGCTTTCTTT.

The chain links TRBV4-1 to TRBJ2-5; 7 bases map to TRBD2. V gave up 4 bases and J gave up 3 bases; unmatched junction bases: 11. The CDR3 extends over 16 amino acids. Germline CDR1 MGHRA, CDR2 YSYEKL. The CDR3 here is CASSRVAGGTKETQYF. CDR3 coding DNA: TGCGCCAGCAGCCGAGTAGCGGGCGGAACTAAAGAGACCCAGTACTTC.

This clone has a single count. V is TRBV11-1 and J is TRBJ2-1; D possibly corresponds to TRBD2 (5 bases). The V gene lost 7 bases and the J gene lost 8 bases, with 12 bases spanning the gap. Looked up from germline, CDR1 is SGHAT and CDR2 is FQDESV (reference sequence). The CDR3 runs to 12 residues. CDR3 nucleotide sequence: TGTGCCAGCACCCCCGGAGGAGATGAGCAGTTCTTC. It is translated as CASTPGGDEQFF.

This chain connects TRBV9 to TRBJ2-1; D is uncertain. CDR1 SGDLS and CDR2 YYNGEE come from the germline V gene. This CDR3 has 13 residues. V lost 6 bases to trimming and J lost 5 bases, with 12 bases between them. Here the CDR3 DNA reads TGTGCCAGCACCCGTAGTGGGGACAATGAGCAGTTCTTC. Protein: CASTRSGDNEQFF.

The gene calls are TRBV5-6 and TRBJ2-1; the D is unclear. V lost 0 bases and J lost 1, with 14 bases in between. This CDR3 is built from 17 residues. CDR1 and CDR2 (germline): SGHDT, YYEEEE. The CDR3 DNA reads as TGTGCCAGCAGCTTGGTGTCGCAAGCGCGTTCCTACAATGAGCAGTTCTTC. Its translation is CASSLVSQARSYNEQFF.